These T cell receptor beta chains were read from a single sample in a study of graft-versus-host responses after intestinal transplantation. These receptors are not linked to any known antigen. Sequencing was performed with immunoSEQ multiplex PCR; in TCRdb, only in-frame clones are kept and a portion is missing. Of 90,000 to 120,000 clones listed, roughly 89% are singletons. The sample in question was unstimulated CD4+ T cells sorted from spleen or lymph node cells, obtained before transplant. These receptors all stem from a human donor who was the organ donor for an intestinal transplant. Both conserved end residues are part of each CDR3. A D gene is named only where the DNA matches it firmly. Expanded clones are given a class, and other clones once, few, many or no size at all.

d_gene,j_gene,abundance,v_gene,CDR3aa,CDR3nt
TRBD1,TRBJ2-7,-,TRBV6-1,CASRTAGTGLYEQYF,TGTGCCAGCAGGACCGCCGGGACAGGGCTTTACGAGCAGTACTTC
-,TRBJ2-1,-,TRBV7-3,CASSLVSTISYNEQFF,TGTGCCAGCAGCTTAGTTTCCACCATCTCCTACAATGAGCAGTTCTTC
-,TRBJ2-5,once,TRBV2,CASSDSRLVMETQYF,TGTGCCAGCAGTGACTCGAGACTAGTTATGGAGACCCAGTACTTC
TRBD1,TRBJ1-4,-,TRBV5-1,CASSDNRGEKLFF,TGCGCCAGCAGCGATAACAGGGGTGAGAAACTGTTTTTT
-,TRBJ2-3,once,TRBV6-1,CASSDEWGGQDTQYF,TGTGCCAGCAGTGACGAGTGGGGGGGCCAAGATACGCAGTATTTT
-,TRBJ1-1,-,TRBV9,CASSARDFTEAFF,TGTGCCAGCAGCGCCAGGGATTTCACTGAAGCTTTCTTT
TRBD2,TRBJ2-1,once,TRBV6-6,CASSYVGTSYNEQFF,TGTGCCAGCAGTTACGTAGGGACTAGCTACAATGAGCAGTTCTTC
TRBD2,TRBJ2-1,-,TRBV7-2,CASSWTSGSYNEQFF,TGTGCCAGCAGCTGGACTAGCGGGTCCTACAATGAGCAGTTCTTC
-,TRBJ2-3,-,TRBV7-9,CAGRGGVTDTQYF,TGTGCCGGTCGAGGGGGAGTCACAGATACGCAGTATTTT
-,TRBJ1-5,-,TRBV2,CASRDFTGGNQPQHF,TGTGCCAGCAGGGACTTCACCGGAGGCAATCAGCCCCAGCATTTT
-,TRBJ1-5,once,TRBV6-1,CASSEGTGRNQPQHF,TGTGCCAGCAGTGAGGGAACAGGGCGCAATCAGCCCCAGCATTTT
-,TRBJ1-3,-,TRBV6-6,CASSYSTSGNTIYF,TGTGCCAGCAGTTACTCGACATCTGGAAACACCATATATTTT
-,TRBJ2-7,-,TRBV28,CATLGDNYEQYF,TGTGCCACCCTAGGGGATAACTACGAGCAGTACTTC
-,TRBJ2-1,-,TRBV7-2,CASSPQGGENEQFF,TGTGCCAGCAGCCCCCAGGGGGGAGAGAATGAGCAGTTCTTC
-,TRBJ1-2,-,TRBV5-4,CASSLGREKSNYGYTF,TGTGCCAGCAGCTTGGGCAGGGAAAAATCTAACTATGGCTACACCTTC
-,TRBJ2-7,-,TRBV12-5,CASGSTNFEQYF,TGTGCTAGTGGTTCAACTAATTTCGAGCAGTACTTC
-,TRBJ1-5,-,TRBV5-4,CASSLGPPMGNQPQHF,TGTGCCAGCAGCTTAGGACCGCCAATGGGCAATCAGCCCCAGCATTTT
TRBD1,TRBJ1-5,-,TRBV5-1,CASSLTGTGLQPQHF,TGCGCCAGCAGCCTTACCGGGACAGGGCTTCAGCCCCAGCATTTT
-,TRBJ2-5,-,TRBV29-1,CTTGWGQGTQYF,TGCACCACAGGATGGGGGCAAGGGACCCAGTACTTC
-,TRBJ1-1,-,TRBV6-5,CASSYSQVNTEAFF,TGTGCCAGCAGTTACTCGCAGGTGAACACTGAAGCTTTCTTT
-,TRBJ2-1,-,TRBV5-4,CASKGSGPYNEQFF,TGTGCCAGCAAGGGCAGTGGACCATACAATGAGCAGTTCTTC
-,TRBJ2-1,-,TRBV10-2,CASTGTHASEQFF,TGCGCCAGCACAGGGACTCACGCCAGCGAGCAGTTCTTC
-,TRBJ1-6,-,TRBV10-2,CASSPATTGRSPLHF,TGCGCCAGCTCTCCGGCAACTACAGGGCGTTCACCCCTCCACTTT
-,TRBJ1-5,-,TRBV15,CATSRDLGQPQHF,TGTGCCACCAGCAGAGATTTGGGTCAGCCCCAGCATTTT
TRBD2,TRBJ2-1,-,TRBV29-1,CSVRFTGGPYNEQFF,TGCAGCGTTCGTTTTACGGGAGGGCCCTACAATGAGCAGTTCTTC
-,TRBJ2-2,-,TRBV30,CAWSVRGPGELFF,TGTGCCTGGAGTGTACGGGGACCCGGGGAGCTGTTTTTT
-,TRBJ2-2,-,TRBV7-3,CASSPDGGTGELFF,TGTGCCAGCAGCCCCGACGGAGGCACCGGGGAGCTGTTTTTT
-,TRBJ1-3,-,TRBV6-1,CASRAGDSGNTIYF,TGTGCCAGCAGGGCAGGGGACTCTGGAAACACCATATATTTT
-,TRBJ2-3,-,TRBV5-1,CASSSGGGTLDTQYF,TGCGCCAGCAGCTCCGGAGGGGGGACTCTAGATACGCAGTATTTT
TRBD1,TRBJ2-2,-,TRBV25-1,CASLRQGASTGELFF,TGTGCCAGCCTCCGGCAGGGGGCAAGCACCGGGGAGCTGTTTTTT
TRBD1,TRBJ1-2,-,TRBV5-1,CTSSASSRTGFGYTF,TGCACCAGCAGCGCAAGTTCGAGGACAGGGTTTGGCTACACCTTC